The 5 T cell receptor beta chains below were found in one sample sequenced in a study of blood T cell repertoires in COVID-19. The repertoire was sequenced with immunoSEQ multiplex PCR; TCRdb's copy has only in-frame clones and lacks some. The repertoire holds over 250,000 clones, with approximately 83% as singletons. Sequencing was carried out using peripheral blood. The source of these receptors is a woman in her seventies with acute or convalescent COVID-19.

The sample holds one count of this clone. The rearrangement uses TRBV12-5 and TRBJ1-2; tentative D call: TRBD1 (5 bases). Per germline, CDR1 LGHNT and CDR2 FRNRAP. The V gene lost 0 bases and the J gene lost 8 bases, with 22 bases spanning the gap. The CDR3 sequence is 17 residues long. CDR3 DNA: TGTGCTAGTGGTTTGGTGTTGGGGGGGAGGGAGAAGGGAGGCTACACCTTC. This codes for CASGLVLGGREKGGYTF.

V gene TRBV29-1 combines with J gene TRBJ1-4; 8 bases align to TRBD1. The CDR3 has 13 residues. Germline trimming cut 7 bases from V and 6 bases from J; bases unmatched to any gene: 7. The V gene's germline CDR1 is SQVTM and CDR2 ANQGSEA. CDR3 sequence reads: CSATGQEHEKLFF. CDR3 in DNA: TGCAGCGCTACGGGACAGGAGCATGAAAAACTGTTTTTT.

This chain uses TRBV4-1 with TRBJ2-7; D unresolved. Per germline, CDR1 MGHRA and CDR2 YSYEKL. The CDR3 runs to 15 residues. V lost 1 base to trimming and J lost 2 bases, with 12 bases between them. This CDR3 is CASSQGRGRAYEQYF. CDR3 in DNA: TGCGCCAGCAGCCAAGGTAGAGGCAGAGCCTACGAGCAGTACTTC.

V usage is TRBV10-1 and J usage is TRBJ2-1; possible D gene TRBD1, 6 bases. V was trimmed by 9 bases and J by 3 bases, leaving 15 bases between them. Per germline, CDR1 WNHNN and CDR2 SYGVQD (reference sequence). CDR3 length: 14 residues. The CDR3 DNA reads as TGCGCCAGAGGACAGCCCCTGGGCTACAATGAGCAGTTCTTC. Translation: CARGQPLGYNEQFF.

The chain joins TRBV7-8 to TRBJ2-7; TRBD1 matches at 11 bases. Losses at the gene ends were 3 bases for V and 4 bases for J; bases not matched to a gene: 5. Germline V gives CDR1 SGHVS, CDR2 FQNEAQ. CDR3 length: 15 residues. DNA for the CDR3: TGTGCCAGCAGCTTGGCCGGGACAGGGGGTTACGAGCAGTACTTC. It yields the protein CASSLAGTGGYEQYF.